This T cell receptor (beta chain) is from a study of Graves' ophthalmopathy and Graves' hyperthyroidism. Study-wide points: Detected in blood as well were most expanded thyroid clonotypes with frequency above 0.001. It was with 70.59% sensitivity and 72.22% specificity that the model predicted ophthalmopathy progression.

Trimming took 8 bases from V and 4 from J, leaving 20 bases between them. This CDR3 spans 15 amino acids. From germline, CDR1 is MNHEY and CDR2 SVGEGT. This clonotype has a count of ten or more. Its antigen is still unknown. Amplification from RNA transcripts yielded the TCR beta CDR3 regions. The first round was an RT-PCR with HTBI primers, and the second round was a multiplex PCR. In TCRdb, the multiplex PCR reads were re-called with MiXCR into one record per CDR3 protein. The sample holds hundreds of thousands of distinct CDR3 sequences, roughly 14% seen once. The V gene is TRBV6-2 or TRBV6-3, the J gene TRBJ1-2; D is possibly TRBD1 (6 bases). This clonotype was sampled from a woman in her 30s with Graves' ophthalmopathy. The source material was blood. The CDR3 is CASVSHQGPGYGYTF. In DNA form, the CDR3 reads TGTGCCAGCGTTAGCCACCAGGGGCCGGGCTATGGCTACACCTTC.